These 15 T cell receptor beta chains were sequenced from one sample in a study of T cell responses to AZD1222 COVID-19 vaccine. The protocol was immunoSEQ multiplex PCR, while the TCRdb copy is restricted to in-frame clones and leaves out a portion. This sample carries some 150,000 clones, 85% to 95% of them seen once, and the ten largest clones take around 5%. The input for sequencing was peripheral blood, taken on day 0 of AZD1222 vaccination. These receptors all come from an adult in good health.

The chain couples TRBV28 to TRBJ1-2; D unresolved. The germline gives CDR1 MDHEN, CDR2 SYDVKM. The CDR3 runs 12 residues. Trimming cost V 0 bases and J 6 bases, with 5 bases left between them. CDR3 amino acids: CASSLWGDGYTF. The CDR3 DNA reads TGTGCCAGCAGTTTATGGGGTGATGGCTACACCTTC.

Notes on this clone: Other nucleotide sequences in the sample specify the same CDR3. The chain is built from TRBV7-2 and TRBJ2-7; 10 bases agree with TRBD2. The CDR3 extends over 15 amino acids. In germline, CDR1 is SGHTA, CDR2 FQGNSA. V shed 1 base and J 4 bases; nucleotides not matched to a gene: 4. CDR3 amino acids: CASSLGTSGIYEQYF. The CDR3 DNA is TGTGCCAGCAGCTTAGGGACTAGCGGAATTTACGAGCAGTACTTC.

The CDR3 bases are TGTGCCATCAGTGAGTTCGGACAGGGGGACAATGAGCAGTTCTTC. This gives the protein CAISEFGQGDNEQFF. This chain joins TRBV10-3 and TRBJ2-1, with 10 nucleotides matching TRBD1. V was clipped by 1 base and J by 5 bases; unmatched bases: 2. The CDR3 is 15 residues long. Germline V gene lookup returns CDR1 ENHRY and CDR2 SYGVKD.

This clone was detected a few times. The sample carries other DNA sequences with the same CDR3. The gene calls are TRBV7-3 and TRBJ1-6; 7 bases map to TRBD1. J lost 9 bases, V lost 4 bases, and 3 bases had no gene match. Germline lookup yields CDR1 SGHTA and CDR2 FQGTGA. The length of the CDR3 is 13 residues. CDR3 sequence (DNA): TGTGCCAGCAGCTCTACAGGGGTTTCACCCCTCCACTTT. Its translation is CASSSTGVSPLHF.

The J gene is TRBJ2-1, the V gene TRBV14; D is tentatively TRBD1 or TRBD2 (5 bases each). With 1 base removed from V and 12 bases from J, the gap between germline ends came to 10 bases. Germline V gives CDR1 SGHDN, CDR2 FVKESK. The CDR3 consists of 12 residues. The CDR3 spells CASSQALGTQFF. CDR3 coding DNA: TGTGCCAGCAGCCAAGCGCTGGGGACGCAGTTCTTC.

The chain employs TRBV2 and TRBJ2-2; D gene uncertain. V was pared by 8 bases and J by 8 bases, with 9 bases between. Germline-derived CDR1 and CDR2 are SNHLY and FYNNEI. The CDR3 is 11 amino acids. The CDR3 DNA sequence: TGTGCCAGCCGTCAGGCGGGGGAGCTGTTTTTT. Protein: CASRQAGELFF.

This chain links TRBV6-5 with TRBJ2-1; 7 nucleotides agree with TRBD1. The CDR3 has 15 residues. V shed 6 bases, J shed 4 bases, and the junction held 9 bases outside the gene matches. Per germline, CDR1 MNHEY and CDR2 SVGAGI. The CDR3 reads CASRATGERYNEQFF. The CDR3 DNA is TGTGCCAGCAGGGCCACAGGGGAAAGGTACAATGAGCAGTTCTTC.

V usage is TRBV19 and J usage is TRBJ2-2, with unresolved D. CDR1 is LNHDA and CDR2 is SQIVND in the germline V gene (reference sequence). Trimming pared 5 bases from V and 0 bases from J, leaving 10 bases between. This CDR3 is built from 15 residues. For the CDR3, the DNA is TGTGCCAGTAGTTTTGACACGACGAACACCGGGGAGCTGTTTTTT. Its translation: CASSFDTTNTGELFF.

The count of this clone is one. As DNA, the CDR3 is TGTGCCAGCAGTCCTACAGGGACCGGGGAGCTGTTTTTT. This gives the protein CASSPTGTGELFF. The genes are TRBV27 and TRBJ2-2, with D tentatively TRBD1 (6 bases). This CDR3 contains 13 residues. Germline CDR1 MNHEY, CDR2 SMNVEV (reference sequence). Between the trimmed V and J ends, which lost 5 bases and 5 bases, there was a span of 9 bases.

This clone was detected only once. This chain links TRBV19 with TRBJ2-1, with a tentative D call TRBD2 (6 bases). CDR3 size: 16 residues. Germline V lookup: CDR1 LNHDA, CDR2 SQIVND (reference sequence). Trimming took 3 bases from V and 5 from J, leaving 17 bases between them. CDR3 DNA: TGTGCCAGTAGTATTCGACGACGGGAGTTAGACAATGAGCAGTTCTTC. It specifies CASSIRRRELDNEQFF.

The gene calls are TRBV7-9 and TRBJ2-1, with 8 bases identical to TRBD2. This CDR3 comprises 15 residues. Per germline, CDR1 SEHNR and CDR2 FQNEAQ (reference sequence). The V and J ends lost 5 bases and 7 bases, in that order; junction bases with no gene match: 10. CDR3 sequence (DNA): TGTGCCAGCAGCCCTGCGACGGGAGGGCCAAATGAGCAGTTCTTC. This sequence encodes CASSPATGGPNEQFF.

The chain recombines TRBV7-8 with TRBJ1-5, with 8 bases aligning to TRBD1. With V trimmed by 0 bases and J by 4 bases, 5 bases remained unmatched. Germline CDR1 and CDR2: SGHVS and FQNEAQ. The CDR3 is 16 residues long. The DNA for the CDR3 is TGTGCCAGCAGCTTAGCGGACAGGGTGGAAAATCAGCCCCAGCATTTT. Protein product: CASSLADRVENQPQHF.

This clone came up once. The chain is built from TRBV12-3 or TRBV12-4 and TRBJ1-2; 7 nucleotides line up with TRBD1. V gave up 5 bases and J gave up 7 bases; unmatched junction bases: 7. The CDR3 runs 13 residues. CDR3 loop: CASSRQGRGGYTF. As DNA, the CDR3 is TGTGCCAGCAGTAGACAGGGCAGGGGTGGCTACACCTTC.

This rearrangement joins TRBV4-2 to TRBJ2-3; possible D gene TRBD1, 6 bases. V was cut by 0 bases and J by 2 bases, with 9 bases left in between. This CDR3 is built from 15 residues. The V gene's germline CDR1 is LGHNA and CDR2 YNFKEQ. This CDR3 reads CASSQEDSSTDTQYF. In DNA form, the CDR3 reads TGTGCCAGCAGCCAAGAGGACAGCTCCACAGATACGCAGTATTTT.

This chain joins TRBV18 and TRBJ1-2, with a tentative D call TRBD1 (5 bases). CDR1 is KGHSH, CDR2 LQKENI, per germline. CDR3 length: 14 residues. The V and J ends lost 3 bases and 8 bases respectively, with 16 bases between them. The CDR3 DNA is TGTGCCAGCTCACCCTCCGGGGCTCGAGGGGGCTACACCTTC. This encodes CASSPSGARGGYTF.